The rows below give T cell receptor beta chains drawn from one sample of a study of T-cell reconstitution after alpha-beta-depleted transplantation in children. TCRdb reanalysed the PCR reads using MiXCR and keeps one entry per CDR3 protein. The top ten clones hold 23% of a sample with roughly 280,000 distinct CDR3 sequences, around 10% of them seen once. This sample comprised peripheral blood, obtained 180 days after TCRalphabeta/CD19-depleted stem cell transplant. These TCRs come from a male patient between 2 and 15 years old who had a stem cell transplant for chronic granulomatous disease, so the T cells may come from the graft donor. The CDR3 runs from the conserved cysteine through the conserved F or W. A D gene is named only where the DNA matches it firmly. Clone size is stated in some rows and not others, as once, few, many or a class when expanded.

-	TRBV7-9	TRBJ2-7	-	CASSPGRLFTYEQYF	TGTGCCAGCAGCCCCGGAAGGCTCTTCACCTACGAGCAGTACTTC
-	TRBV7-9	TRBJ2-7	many	CASSHSTYEQYF	TGTGCCAGCAGCCATTCAACCTACGAGCAGTACTTC
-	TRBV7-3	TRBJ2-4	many	CASSHGTLGSIQYF	TGTGCCAGCAGCCATGGAACCCTCGGGAGCATTCAGTACTTC
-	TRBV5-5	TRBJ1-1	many	CASSLEGGWGNTEAFF	TGTGCCAGCAGCTTGGAGGGGGGGTGGGGGAACACTGAAGCTTTCTTT
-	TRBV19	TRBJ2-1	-	CASQSPSSYNEQFF	TGTGCCAGTCAGTCACCCAGCTCCTACAATGAGCAGTTCTTC
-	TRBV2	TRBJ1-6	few	CASSDRDKGSPLHF	TGTGCCAGCAGTGATCGGGACAAGGGGTCACCCCTCCACTTT
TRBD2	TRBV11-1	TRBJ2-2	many	CASSPWTSGATTNTGELFF	TGTGCCAGCAGCCCTTGGACTAGCGGGGCAACTACGAACACCGGGGAGCTGTTTTTT
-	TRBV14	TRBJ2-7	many	CASSRGGGYYEQYF	TGTGCCAGCAGCCGAGGAGGCGGATACTACGAGCAGTACTTC
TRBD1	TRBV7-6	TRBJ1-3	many	CASSFSTGHSGNTIYF	TGTGCCAGCAGTTTTTCGACAGGGCACTCTGGAAACACCATATATTTT
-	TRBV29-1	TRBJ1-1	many	CSAFWGMNTEAFF	TGCAGCGCTTTCTGGGGGATGAACACTGAAGCTTTCTTT
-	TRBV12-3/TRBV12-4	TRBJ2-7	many	CASSSLWGYEQYF	TGTGCCAGCAGTTCCCTATGGGGGTACGAGCAGTACTTC
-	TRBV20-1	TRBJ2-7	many	CSARWELGQYF	TGCAGTGCTAGATGGGAGTTGGGGCAGTACTTC
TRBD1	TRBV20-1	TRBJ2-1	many	CSASLGQGYNEQFF	TGCAGTGCTAGTCTGGGACAGGGTTACAATGAGCAGTTCTTC
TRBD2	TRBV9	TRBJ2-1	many	CASSEGLAVFASSYNEQFF	TGTGCCAGCAGCGAGGGACTAGCGGTTTTCGCGAGCTCCTACAATGAGCAGTTCTTC
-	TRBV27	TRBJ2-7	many	CASSSGALPYEQYF	TGTGCCAGCAGTTCCGGGGCTCTCCCATACGAGCAGTACTTC
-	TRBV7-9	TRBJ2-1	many	CASSLRSSANNEQFF	TGTGCCAGCAGCTTAAGGTCTAGCGCCAACAATGAGCAGTTCTTC
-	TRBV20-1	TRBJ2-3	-	CSVRAARGYTDTQYF	TGCAGTGTTAGAGCGGCCAGGGGCTACACGGATACGCAGTATTTT
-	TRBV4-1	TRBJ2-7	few	CASSQDLFPEQYF	TGCGCCAGCAGCCAAGATCTATTTCCCGAGCAGTACTTC
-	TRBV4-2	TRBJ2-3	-	CASSPGLGRVILRTDTQYF	TGTGCCAGCAGCCCCGGGCTAGGGAGAGTAATCCTTCGCACAGATACGCAGTATTTT
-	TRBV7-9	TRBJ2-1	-	CATGTGQSKEQFF	TGTGCCACCGGAACAGGGCAGTCGAAAGAGCAGTTCTTC
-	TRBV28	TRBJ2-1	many	CASSLSPGVVNEQFF	TGTGCCAGCAGTTTATCCCCGGGAGTGGTCAATGAGCAGTTCTTC
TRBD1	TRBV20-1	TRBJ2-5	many	CSARSGTGGQETQYF	TGCAGTGCTAGATCCGGGACAGGGGGTCAAGAGACCCAGTACTTC
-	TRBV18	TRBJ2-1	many	CASSPPHNEQFF	TGTGCCAGCTCACCACCTCACAATGAGCAGTTCTTC
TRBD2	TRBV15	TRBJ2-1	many	CATSNYPRTSGSYNEQFF	TGTGCCACCAGTAACTACCCGCGGACTAGCGGGAGCTACAATGAGCAGTTCTTC
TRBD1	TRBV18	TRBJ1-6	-	CASSPLDRGSPLHF	TGTGCCAGCTCACCTTTGGACAGGGGTTCACCCCTCCACTTT
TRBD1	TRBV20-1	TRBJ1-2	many	CSARDLLQGKDYGYTF	TGCAGTGCTAGAGACCTATTACAGGGGAAGGACTATGGCTACACCTTC
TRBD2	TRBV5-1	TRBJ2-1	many	CASSNSGGAYDEQFF	TGCGCCAGCAGCAATAGCGGGGGGGCCTACGATGAGCAGTTCTTC
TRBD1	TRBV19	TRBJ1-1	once	CASSRTGGANTEAFF	TGTGCCAGTAGCCGAACAGGGGGCGCGAACACTGAAGCTTTCTTT
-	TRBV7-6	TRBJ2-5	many	CASSSREWGKTQYF	TGTGCCAGCAGCTCGCGTGAATGGGGAAAGACCCAGTACTTC
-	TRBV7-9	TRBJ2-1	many	CASSGDTKPQFF	TGTGCCAGCAGCGGGGACACCAAACCGCAGTTCTTC
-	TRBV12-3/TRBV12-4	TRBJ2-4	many	CASRNPNGIQYF	TGTGCCAGCAGGAACCCAAACGGCATTCAGTACTTC
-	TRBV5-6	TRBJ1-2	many	CASSLRGSLGENYGYTF	TGTGCCAGCAGCTTGCGTGGCAGCTTAGGGGAAAACTATGGCTACACCTTC
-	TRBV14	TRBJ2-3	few	CASSPGGGGLDTQYF	TGTGCCAGCAGCCCCGGGGGAGGTGGATTAGATACGCAGTATTTT
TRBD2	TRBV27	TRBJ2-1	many	CASSRGTSGKTTYNEQFF	TGTGCCAGCAGTCGTGGGACTAGCGGGAAGACTACCTACAATGAGCAGTTCTTC
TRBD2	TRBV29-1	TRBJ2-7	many	CSVEEASGRSYEQYF	TGCAGCGTTGAAGAGGCCAGCGGGAGATCGTACGAGCAGTACTTC
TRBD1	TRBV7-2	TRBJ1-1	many	CASRDRGIHEAFF	TGTGCCAGCCGCGACAGGGGCATACATGAAGCTTTCTTT
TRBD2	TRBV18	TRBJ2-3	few	CASSLTLVAGGPTDTQYF	TGTGCCAGCTCACTAACGTTGGTCGCGGGGGGCCCCACAGATACGCAGTATTTT
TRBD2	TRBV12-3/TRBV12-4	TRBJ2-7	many	CASSLLVREGSYEQYF	TGTGCCAGCAGTCTTCTGGTGCGGGAGGGCTCCTACGAGCAGTACTTC
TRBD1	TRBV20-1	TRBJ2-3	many	CSARGGSHTDTQYF	TGCAGTGCAAGAGGGGGCAGCCACACAGATACGCAGTATTTT
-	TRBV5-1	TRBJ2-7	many	CASSRASGDEQYF	TGCGCCAGCAGCCGGGCTTCGGGGGACGAGCAGTACTTC
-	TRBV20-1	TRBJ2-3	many	CSARGGPTDTQYF	TGCAGTGCTAGAGGAGGCCCCACAGATACGCAGTATTTT
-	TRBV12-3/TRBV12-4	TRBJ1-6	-	CASSYIRQVYNSPLHF	TGTGCCAGCAGCTATATTCGACAGGTCTATAATTCACCCCTCCACTTT
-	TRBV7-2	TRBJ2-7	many	CASSLAREQYF	TGTGCCAGCAGCTTAGCTCGCGAGCAGTACTTC
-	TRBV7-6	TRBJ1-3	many	CASSLTQPGSTGNTIYF	TGTGCCAGCAGCCTCACCCAGCCGGGGAGCACTGGAAACACCATATATTTT
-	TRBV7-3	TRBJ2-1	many	CASSGGAQGEQFF	TGTGCCAGCAGCGGGGGGGCGCAGGGTGAGCAGTTCTTC